Shown below are 29 T cell receptor beta chains from a single sample sequenced in a study of T cell responses to AZD1222 COVID-19 vaccine. Some clones are missing from TCRdb's copy, which holds only in-frame ones; the method was immunoSEQ multiplex PCR. The sample consists of 150,000 to 180,000 clones, 88% of them appearing once. The material was peripheral blood, obtained on day 0 of AZD1222 vaccination. Source of these receptors: an adult in good health.

This rearrangement joins TRBV14 to TRBJ2-5, with D perhaps being TRBD1 or TRBD2 (5 bases each). The CDR3 has 13 residues. V was cut by 4 bases and J by 2 bases, with 8 bases left in between. Germline CDR1 is SGHDN and CDR2 is FVKESK. CDR3 sequence: CASSPWGQETQYF. The CDR3 nucleotides are TGTGCCAGCAGCCCCTGGGGGCAAGAGACCCAGTACTTC.

The chain links TRBV27 to TRBJ2-5; TRBD1 is a possible D gene (6 bases). The CDR3 loop spans 16 amino acids. Trimming removed 1 base at V and 3 bases at J, with 15 bases between. The V gene's germline CDR1 is MNHEY and CDR2 SMNVEV (reference sequence). CDR3 sequence: CASSLYAGAQKETQYF. The CDR3 coding sequence is TGTGCCAGCAGTTTATATGCAGGGGCCCAGAAAGAGACCCAGTACTTC.

The chain uses TRBV6-1 and TRBJ2-7; maybe TRBD2 (5 bases). V lost 3 bases to trimming and J lost 4 bases, with 16 bases between them. This CDR3 comprises 15 residues. Germline lookup yields CDR1 MNHNS and CDR2 SASEGT. This CDR3 reads CASSELPRDGYEQYF. The CDR3 nucleotides are TGTGCCAGCAGTGAGCTCCCGAGGGATGGGTACGAGCAGTACTTC.

The V and J genes are TRBV14 and TRBJ1-4; maybe TRBD1 (6 bases). CDR3 length equals 15 residues. The ends were cut back, 4 bases at V and 8 bases at J, with 17 bases in the middle. Germline CDR1 is SGHDN and CDR2 is FVKESK. CDR3 DNA sequence: TGTGCCAGCAGCCTACAGCCCCTAAGGGGGGAAAAACTGTTTTTT. It encodes CASSLQPLRGEKLFF.

The rearrangement uses TRBV7-9 and TRBJ1-2, with TRBD1 matching 10 bases. There are 15 residues in the CDR3. CDR1 is SEHNR, CDR2 FQNEAQ, per germline (reference sequence). The V and J ends lost 3 bases and 2 bases, in that order; junction bases with no gene match: 3. Here the CDR3 reads CASSFDRGQNYGYTF. Written as DNA, the CDR3 is TGTGCCAGCAGCTTCGACAGGGGGCAGAACTATGGCTACACCTTC.

The chain recombines TRBV5-1 with TRBJ1-2; the D is unclear. The V end lost 0 bases, the J end lost 5 bases, and 14 bases lay between the germline ends. Germline values: CDR1 SGHRS, CDR2 YFSETQ. The CDR3 runs 15 residues. The CDR3 protein is CASSLEDGGLYGYTF. For the CDR3, the DNA is TGCGCCAGCAGCTTGGAGGACGGAGGACTTTATGGCTACACCTTC.

DNA of the CDR3: TGCGCCAGCAGCCACGACAGGGCTCAGCCCCAGCATTTT. Translated: CASSHDRAQPQHF. This sequence joins TRBV4-1 and TRBJ1-5; the match to TRBD1 covers 7 bases. Germline trimming cut 3 bases from V and 6 bases from J; bases unmatched to any gene: 2. CDR3 length equals 13 residues. Per the germline V gene, CDR1 is MGHRA and CDR2 is YSYEKL.

The chain is built from TRBV7-9 and TRBJ2-3; 7 positions agree with TRBD2. The CDR3 has 16 residues. Trimming at V came to 5 bases and at J to 0 bases, leaving 8 bases not matched to a gene. Germline V gene sequence: CDR1 SEHNR, CDR2 FQNEAQ (reference sequence). In nucleotides, the CDR3 is TGTGCCAGCAGCCCCCGGGAGGCAGCTAGCACAGATACGCAGTATTTT. It translates to CASSPREAASTDTQYF.

The chain couples TRBV28 to TRBJ2-1; D call uncertain. Germline V gene data show CDR1 as MDHEN and CDR2 as SYDVKM. Trimming left V 5 bases short and J 7 bases short, with 9 bases between. The CDR3 contains 12 residues. CDR3 sequence (DNA): TGTGCCAGCAGTCTCGCGGCAAATGAGCAGTTCTTC. Encoded protein: CASSLAANEQFF. Full variable domain (remainder filled in from reference TRBV28 and TRBJ2-1): DVKVTQSSRYLVKRTGEKVFLECVQDMDHENMFWYRQDPGLGLRLIYFSYDVKMKEKGDIPEGYSVSREKKERFSLILESASTNQTSMYLCASSLAANEQFFGPGTRLTVL.

Concerning this clone itself: Other DNA sequences from this sample encode an identical CDR3 as well. The gene calls are TRBV18 and TRBJ1-1; no definite D call. Germline-derived CDR1 and CDR2 are KGHSH and LQKENI. V lost 2 bases and J lost 1, with 2 bases in between. The CDR3 spans 12 residues. This CDR3 reads CASSPGNTEAFF. The CDR3 coding sequence is TGTGCCAGCTCACCAGGGAACACTGAAGCTTTCTTT.

The chain employs TRBV7-2 and TRBJ2-3; 8 bases are a match to TRBD2. CDR1 is SGHTA, CDR2 FQGNSA, per germline. Trimming at V came to 6 bases and at J to 6 bases, leaving 5 bases not matched to a gene. The CDR3 has 13 residues. In DNA form, the CDR3 reads TGTGCCAGCAGTTATATAGCGGGGGATACGCAGTATTTT. It encodes CASSYIAGDTQYF.

V gene TRBV29-1 combines with J gene TRBJ1-1; weak D call: TRBD1 (6 bases). This CDR3 comprises 12 residues. The germline V gene has CDR1 SQVTM and CDR2 ANQGSEA. The V end lost 4 bases, the J end lost 3 bases, and 9 bases lay between the germline ends. CDR3 in DNA: TGCAGCGTTGCAGGGGCGGACACTGAAGCTTTCTTT. This codes for CSVAGADTEAFF.

The chain is built from TRBV10-3 and TRBJ2-3, with D perhaps assigned TRBD1 or TRBD2 (6 bases each). The CDR3 consists of 14 residues. Germline values: CDR1 ENHRY, CDR2 SYGVKD. V was trimmed by 11 bases and J by 3 bases, leaving 18 bases between them. In nucleotides, the CDR3 is TGTGCCGGACGTGGGGGGCCACAAACAGATACGCAGTATTTT. Its translation: CAGRGGPQTDTQYF.

This chain connects TRBV6-1 to TRBJ2-3, with D hard to call. Between the trimmed V and J ends, which lost 1 base and 4 bases, there was a span of 9 bases. The germline V gene encodes CDR1 MNHNS and CDR2 SASEGT. The CDR3 is 14 amino acids. Here the CDR3 reads CASSEGISSDTQYF. The DNA of the CDR3 is TGTGCCAGCAGTGAAGGGATCAGTTCAGATACGCAGTATTTT.

The chain has TRBV7-8 and TRBJ1-1; the D is unclear. CDR3 size: 13 residues. CDR1 is SGHVS and CDR2 is FQNEAQ in the germline V gene. Trimming took off 0 bases at V and 1 base at J, with 3 bases between the two ends. CDR3 coding DNA: TGTGCCAGCAGCTTAGCCAGGAACACTGAAGCTTTCTTT. It codes for CASSLARNTEAFF. The full variable domain, in which reference TRBV7-8 and TRBJ1-1 provide the parts outside the CDR3, is GAGVSQSPRYKVAKRGQDVALRCDPISGHVSLFWYQQALGQGPEFLTYFQNEAQLDKSGLPSDRFFAERPEGSVSTLKIQRTQQEDSAVYLCASSLARNTEAFFGQGTRLTVV.

The chain recombines TRBV6-6 with TRBJ1-1; 11 bases line up with TRBD1. This CDR3 is 16 amino acids long. Germline V gene sequence: CDR1 MNHNY, CDR2 SVGAGI (reference sequence). Trimming cost V 2 bases and J 4 bases; bases outside gene matches: 6. CDR3 residues: CASSYVSGTGGTEAFF. DNA of the CDR3: TGTGCCAGCAGTTACGTCTCGGGGACAGGGGGCACTGAAGCTTTCTTT.

The sample holds a few counts of this clone. The genes are TRBV7-2 and TRBJ1-1; D remains ambiguous. Looked up from germline, CDR1 is SGHTA and CDR2 is FQGNSA. Trimming removed 1 base at V and 3 bases at J, with 6 bases between. The CDR3 runs 13 residues. CDR3 nucleotide sequence: TGTGCCAGCAGCTTAGTTTCCTACACTGAAGCTTTCTTT. Translated, it gives CASSLVSYTEAFF.

The chain couples TRBV7-2 to TRBJ1-1; D call uncertain. Germline lookup yields CDR1 SGHTA and CDR2 FQGNSA. This CDR3 is built from 14 residues. V shed 0 bases and J shed 0 bases, with 5 bases lying between them. The CDR3 nucleotides read TGTGCCAGCAGCTTAGCGCTACTGAACACTGAAGCTTTCTTT. The encoded protein is CASSLALLNTEAFF.

The CDR3 nucleotides read TGTGCCAGCGGTTCCAAGACTAGATACACAGATACGCAGTATTTT. It yields the protein CASGSKTRYTDTQYF. The rearrangement joins TRBV5-6 to TRBJ2-3; tentatively, D is TRBD2 (6 bases). CDR3 length: 15 residues. V lost 7 bases, J lost 2 bases, and 17 bases lay in between. Germline loops: CDR1 SGHDT, CDR2 YYEEEE.

The chain carries TRBV9 and TRBJ2-7; 12 nucleotides line up with TRBD1. Germline loops: CDR1 SGDLS, CDR2 YYNGEE. The trim removed 3 bases at V and 5 bases at J, leaving 6 bases unmatched. The CDR3 extends over 15 amino acids. CDR3: CASSAGTGGGNEQYF. The CDR3 nucleotides read TGTGCCAGCAGCGCCGGGACAGGGGGCGGAAACGAGCAGTACTTC.

The chain uses TRBV4-2 and TRBJ1-5; D is perhaps TRBD1 (6 bases). The CDR3 spans 16 residues. V lost 1 base and J lost 3, with 13 bases in between. The germline V gene encodes CDR1 LGHNA and CDR2 YNFKEQ. The CDR3 region has the DNA TGTGCCAGCAGCCAAGCCGCAGGGGATTCCAATCAGCCCCAGCATTTT. Translation: CASSQAAGDSNQPQHF.

The chain has TRBV5-1 and TRBJ2-5, with 8 bases fitting TRBD1. With 3 bases clipped from V and 3 bases from J, the junction kept 7 bases outside the gene matches. The CDR3 sequence is 15 residues long. CDR1 is SGHRS and CDR2 is YFSETQ in the germline V gene. CDR3 region: CASSSLPTGEETQYF. The CDR3 nucleotides read TGCGCCAGCAGCTCTCTCCCGACAGGGGAAGAGACCCAGTACTTC.

J is TRBJ2-7 and V is TRBV19; TRBD1 aligns across 7 bases. Germline V gene sequence: CDR1 LNHDA, CDR2 SQIVND (reference sequence). V lost 5 bases, J lost 8 bases, and 12 bases stayed unmatched. CDR3 size: 14 residues. The CDR3 spells CASSRGQAMAQQYF. DNA for the CDR3: TGTGCCAGTAGTCGCGGACAGGCGATGGCTCAGCAGTACTTC.

The chain employs TRBV3-1 (or the pseudogene TRBV3-2) and TRBJ1-5; D possibly corresponds to TRBD1 (6 bases). The ends were cut back, 8 bases at V and 1 base at J, with 6 bases in the middle. This CDR3 is built from 12 residues. Looked up from germline, CDR1 is LGHDT and CDR2 is YNNKEL (reference sequence). CDR3: CASGQSNQPQHF. The CDR3 region has the DNA TGTGCCAGCGGACAGAGCAATCAGCCCCAGCATTTT.

The chain has TRBV19 and TRBJ1-1, with a possible D match to TRBD1 (5 bases). V was clipped by 9 bases and J by 1 base, with 15 bases between them. The V gene's germline CDR1 is LNHDA and CDR2 SQIVND (reference sequence). The CDR3 contains 14 residues. The CDR3 region has the DNA TGTGCCAGCTTCCAGGACACCTGGAACACTGAAGCTTTCTTT. Its protein is CASFQDTWNTEAFF.

This chain links TRBV2 with TRBJ1-1, with TRBD1 identical over 9 bases. V lost 8 bases, J lost 5 bases, and 6 bases stayed unmatched. The CDR3 extends over 13 amino acids. In germline, CDR1 is SNHLY, CDR2 FYNNEI. CDR3 loop: CASRDRAGTEAFF. CDR3 nucleotide sequence: TGTGCCAGCCGGGACAGGGCGGGGACTGAAGCTTTCTTT.

The chain links TRBV7-2 to TRBJ2-1, with 8 bases aligning to TRBD2. Germline V CDR1 and CDR2: SGHTA, FQGNSA. The J segment lost 2 bases and the V segment lost 2 bases, leaving 11 bases of the junction unmatched. The CDR3 spans 18 residues. Here the CDR3 DNA reads TGTGCCAGCAGCTTATCCGGCCCCCTAGCGGGCCCCTACAATGAGCAGTTCTTC. Translation gives CASSLSGPLAGPYNEQFF.

The CDR3 DNA reads as TGTGCCAGCAGCTTAATAGCGGGAGGCAATGAGCAGTTCTTC. Translation: CASSLIAGGNEQFF. V gene TRBV7-6 combines with J gene TRBJ2-1, with 10 bases identical to TRBD2. V trimming: 2 bases; J trimming: 6 bases; junction bases outside the gene matches: 1. The CDR3 contains 14 residues. Germline V gene sequence: CDR1 SGHVS, CDR2 FNYEAQ.

The rearrangement links TRBV4-3 to TRBJ2-5; D ambiguous. This CDR3 comprises 13 residues. V lost 1 base to trimming and J lost 4 bases, with 7 bases between them. The germline gives CDR1 LGHNA, CDR2 YSLEER. This CDR3 reads CASSQGIGETQYF. The CDR3 bases are TGCGCCAGCAGCCAAGGAATTGGAGAGACCCAGTACTTC.